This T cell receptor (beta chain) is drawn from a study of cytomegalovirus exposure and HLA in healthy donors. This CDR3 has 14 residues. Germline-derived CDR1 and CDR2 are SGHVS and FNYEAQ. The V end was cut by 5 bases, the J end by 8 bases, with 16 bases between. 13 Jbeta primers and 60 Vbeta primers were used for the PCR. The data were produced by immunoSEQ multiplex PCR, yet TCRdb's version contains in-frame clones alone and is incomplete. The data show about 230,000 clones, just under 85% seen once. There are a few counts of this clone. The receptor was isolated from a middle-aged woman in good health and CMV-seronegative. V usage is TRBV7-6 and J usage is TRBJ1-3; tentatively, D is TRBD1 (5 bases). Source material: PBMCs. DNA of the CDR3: TGTGCCAGCAGCGCCATCCGGGGGACGGACACCATATATTTT. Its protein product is CASSAIRGTDTIYF.